These 4 T cell receptor beta chains originate from one sample sequenced in a study of early T cells in non-severe SARS-CoV-2 infection. One entry per CDR3 protein results from TCRdb running MiXCR on the 5' RACE reads. The sample has fewer than 130,000 distinct CDR3 sequences, approximately 12% seen once. The sequenced sample was whole blood, obtained at baseline. The receptors stem from an adult who was a healthcare worker with PCR-confirmed SARS-CoV-2 infection or an uninfected control (not recorded which).

The CDR3 loop reads CASSETFGGGQGSDNEQFF. Written as DNA, the CDR3 is TGTGCCAGCAGCGAAACCTTTGGTGGGGGACAGGGGAGCGACAATGAGCAGTTCTTC. The gene calls are TRBV12-3 or TRBV12-4 and TRBJ2-1; 10 nucleotides match TRBD1. V shed 6 bases and J 5 bases; nucleotides not matched to a gene: 19. CDR3 size: 19 residues.

The rearrangement uses TRBV5-1 and TRBJ2-7, with D tentatively TRBD1 (5 bases). V lost 4 bases and J 9 bases, leaving 20 bases between the germline ends. CDR1 is SGHRS and CDR2 is YFSETQ in the germline V gene. This CDR3 has 14 amino acids. The CDR3 protein is CASSPTEGVQWQYF. CDR3 coding DNA: TGCGCCAGCAGCCCCACCGAAGGGGTTCAGTGGCAGTACTTC.

This clonotype was counted between two and nine times. The V gene is TRBV20-1, the J gene TRBJ2-7, with a weak D call TRBD1 (6 bases). Germline loops: CDR1 DFQATT, CDR2 SNEGSKA (reference sequence). This CDR3 has 13 residues. V lost 5 bases and J lost 1, with 12 bases in between. DNA for the CDR3: TGCAGTGCTCCACAGGGCGTATCCTACGAGCAGTACTTC. Translated: CSAPQGVSYEQYF.

The gene calls are TRBV2 and TRBJ1-5, with TRBD1 identical over 10 bases. Germline CDR1 is SNHLY and CDR2 is FYNNEI. The CDR3 is made up of 16 amino acids. The junction had 11 bases not matched to a gene; V was cut back by 6 bases and J by 6 bases. CDR3 region: CASRDSTGTGVQPQHF. In DNA, the CDR3 is TGTGCCAGCAGGGACAGCACCGGGACAGGGGTTCAGCCCCAGCATTTT.